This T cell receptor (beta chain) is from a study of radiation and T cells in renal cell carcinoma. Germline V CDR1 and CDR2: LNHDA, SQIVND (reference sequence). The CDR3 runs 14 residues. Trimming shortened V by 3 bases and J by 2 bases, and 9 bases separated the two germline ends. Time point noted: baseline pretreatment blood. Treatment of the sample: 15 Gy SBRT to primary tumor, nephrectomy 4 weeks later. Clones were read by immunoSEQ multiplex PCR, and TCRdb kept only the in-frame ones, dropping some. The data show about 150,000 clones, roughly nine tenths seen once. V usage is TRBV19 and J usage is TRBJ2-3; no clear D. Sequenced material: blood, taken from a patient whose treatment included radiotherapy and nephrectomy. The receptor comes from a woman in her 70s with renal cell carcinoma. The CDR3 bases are TGTGCCAGTAGTATCCTTGGGGACACAGATACGCAGTATTTT. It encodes CASSILGDTDTQYF.